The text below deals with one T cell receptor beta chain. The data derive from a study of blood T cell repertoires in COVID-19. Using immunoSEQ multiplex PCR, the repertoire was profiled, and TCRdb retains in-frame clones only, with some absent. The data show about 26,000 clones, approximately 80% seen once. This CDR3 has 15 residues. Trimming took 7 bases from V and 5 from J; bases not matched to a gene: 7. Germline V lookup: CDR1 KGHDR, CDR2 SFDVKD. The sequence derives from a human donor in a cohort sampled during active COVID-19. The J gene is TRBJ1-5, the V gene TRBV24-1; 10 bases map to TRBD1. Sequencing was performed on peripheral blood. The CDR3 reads CATSPRGTGDQPQHF. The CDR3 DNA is TGTGCCACCAGCCCTAGGGGGACAGGGGATCAGCCCCAGCATTTT.